The next 14 T cell receptor beta chains were all read from a single sample in a study of T cells in tuberculosis. The sample's time point: new active TB diagnosis, blood taken before or within 7 days of starting treatment. Clones were sequenced by immunoSEQ multiplex PCR, and TCRdb holds only the in-frame ones, with some missing. The sample lists over 25,000 clones; around 92% were seen once. This specimen consisted of PBMCs, obtained at tuberculosis diagnosis. The receptors derive from an adult with tuberculosis. Some clones in this sample may be carry-over from other donors' samples.

J is TRBJ2-4 and V is TRBV5-1; 11 bases line up with TRBD1. V shed 4 bases and J 3 bases; nucleotides not matched to a gene: 9. Germline V gene sequence: CDR1 SGHRS, CDR2 YFSETQ. The CDR3 loop spans 17 amino acids. The CDR3 protein is CASSPPGQGVSKNIQYF. DNA of the CDR3: TGCGCCAGCAGCCCACCGGGACAGGGGGTGAGCAAAAACATTCAGTACTTC.

The V and J genes are TRBV15 and TRBJ2-1, with TRBD1 matching 7 bases. The germline CDR1 and CDR2 sequences are LNHNV and YYDKDF (reference sequence). The CDR3 runs 15 residues. V shed 3 bases, J shed 1 base, and the junction held 3 bases outside the gene matches. The CDR3 loop reads CATSRQGVSYNEQFF. The CDR3, as DNA: TGTGCCACCAGCAGGCAGGGGGTGTCCTACAATGAGCAGTTCTTC.

The chain carries TRBV6-5 and TRBJ2-4; 8 nucleotides match TRBD2. The CDR3 is made up of 14 amino acids. Trimming at V came to 10 bases and at J to 0 bases, leaving 5 bases not matched to a gene. CDR1 is MNHEY and CDR2 is SVGAGI in the germline V gene. This chain's CDR3 is CATRAGVAKNIQYF. The CDR3 coding sequence is TGTGCCACGCGAGCGGGGGTAGCCAAAAACATTCAGTACTTC.

J is TRBJ1-5 and V is TRBV19, with 7 nucleotides matching TRBD1. J lost 0 bases, V lost 9 bases, and 5 bases had no gene match. Per the germline V gene, CDR1 is LNHDA and CDR2 is SQIVND (reference sequence). CDR3 length: 14 residues. The DNA for the CDR3 is TGTGCCAGCAGGACAGGCTTTAGCAATCAGCCCCAGCATTTT. Residues: CASRTGFSNQPQHF.

V usage is TRBV4-1 and J usage is TRBJ2-7, with D tentatively TRBD1 (5 bases). The CDR3 covers 14 residues. The germline V gene encodes CDR1 MGHRA and CDR2 YSYEKL. V was trimmed by 3 bases and J by 3 bases, leaving 12 bases between them. CDR3 amino acids: CASSQVQVSYEQYF. CDR3 DNA: TGCGCCAGCAGCCAGGTACAGGTTAGCTACGAGCAGTACTTC.

The chain employs TRBV9 and TRBJ2-6; TRBD1 might be the D (5 bases). From germline, CDR1 is SGDLS and CDR2 YYNGEE. Trimming stripped 4 bases from V and 0 bases from J, with 14 bases between. The CDR3 covers 17 residues. CDR3 sequence: CASSPTGRPSGANVLTF. The CDR3 coding sequence is TGTGCCAGCAGCCCAACAGGTCGGCCCTCTGGGGCCAACGTCCTGACTTTC. Filled out from reference TRBV9 and TRBJ2-6, the complete variable domain reads DSGVTQTPKHLITATGQRVTLRCSPRSGDLSVYWYQQSLDQGLQFLIQYYNGEERAKGNILERFSAQQFPDLHSELNLSSLELGDSALYFCASSPTGRPSGANVLTFGAGSRLTVL.

This clone showed up just once. This chain uses TRBV9 with TRBJ2-7; 7 bases fit TRBD1. The CDR3 is 15 residues long. The germline V gene encodes CDR1 SGDLS and CDR2 YYNGEE. V trimming: 0 bases; J trimming: 3 bases; junction bases outside the gene matches: 6. The CDR3 DNA reads TGTGCCAGCAGCGTAGGGTTAGGGGGCGTCTACGAGCAGTACTTC. Its protein product is CASSVGLGGVYEQYF.

V is TRBV7-6 and J is TRBJ2-7; TRBD1 agrees at 7 bases. V lost 5 bases to trimming and J lost 2 bases; unmatched junction nucleotides: 12. Germline V gene lookup returns CDR1 SGHVS and CDR2 FNYEAQ. The CDR3 length is 16 residues. The CDR3 reads CASSPETGTLTYEQYF. The CDR3 nucleotides are TGTGCCAGCAGCCCCGAGACAGGGACCCTTACCTACGAGCAGTACTTC.

The chain combines TRBV27 with TRBJ1-1; 7 nucleotides agree with TRBD1. The V and J ends lost 6 bases and 7 bases, in that order; junction bases with no gene match: 8. The CDR3 is made up of 13 amino acids. Germline loops: CDR1 MNHEY, CDR2 SMNVEV (reference sequence). The CDR3 here is CASSPRGLGEAFF. The CDR3 nucleotides are TGTGCCAGCAGCCCTAGGGGGCTGGGTGAAGCTTTCTTT.

This CDR3 is CAIPFWELFF. DNA of the CDR3: TGTGCCATCCCGTTTTGGGAGCTGTTTTTT. The V call is TRBV10-3, the J call TRBJ2-2, with D hard to call. Germline V gene lookup returns CDR1 ENHRY and CDR2 SYGVKD. The CDR3 has 10 residues. The germline V and J ends were trimmed by 8 bases and 9 bases, with 7 bases remaining between them.

This chain uses TRBV10-1 with TRBJ1-5; D remains ambiguous. The V and J ends lost 4 bases and 6 bases respectively, with 7 bases between them. The CDR3 is 12 residues long. The germline V gene encodes CDR1 WNHNN and CDR2 SYGVQD (reference sequence). The CDR3 reads CASSVGSQPQHF. CDR3 coding DNA: TGCGCCAGCAGTGTTGGCTCTCAGCCCCAGCATTTT.

This chain uses TRBV19 with TRBJ1-5; D gene unclear. Germline V gene lookup returns CDR1 LNHDA and CDR2 SQIVND (reference sequence). V lost 7 bases and J lost 6, with 13 bases in between. The CDR3 spans 13 residues. The CDR3: CASKTGLGQPQHF. CDR3 DNA sequence: TGTGCCAGTAAGACGGGTTTGGGTCAGCCCCAGCATTTT.

This chain uses TRBV5-1 with TRBJ2-7, with D perhaps TRBD1 (5 bases). This CDR3 has 16 residues. Deletions cut 2 bases from V and 0 bases from J, with 15 bases between. Germline V lookup: CDR1 SGHRS, CDR2 YFSETQ. CDR3 bases: TGCGCCAGCAGCTTAGCAACAGGTTGGAACTCCTACGAGCAGTACTTC. Translating it yields CASSLATGWNSYEQYF.

In its sample, this clone was seen once. The CDR3 protein is CASSLRGTGVTGELFF. In nucleotides, the CDR3 is TGTGCCAGCAGCTTACGTGGGACAGGGGTTACCGGGGAGCTGTTTTTT. This chain connects TRBV13 to TRBJ2-2; the match to TRBD1 covers 10 bases. The germline V gene has CDR1 PRHDT and CDR2 FYEKMQ (reference sequence). The V and J ends lost 2 bases and 5 bases, in that order; junction bases with no gene match: 5. The CDR3 totals 16 residues.